This entry concerns a single T cell receptor beta chain. The antigen remains unidentified. The data were obtained in a study of early T cells in non-severe SARS-CoV-2 infection. Study in general: Bulk RNA taken from unsorted whole blood was sequenced, leaving chains unpaired. Broader study findings: A preference for anti-spike CD8 responses marked VDJdb matching, which missed private and CD4 specificities.

This CDR3 is 8 amino acids long. Germline-derived CDR1 and CDR2 are WNHNN and SYGVQD (reference sequence). Trimming took off 10 bases at V and 6 bases at J, with 2 bases between the two ends. Unique molecular identifiers were attached to individual cDNA molecules. TCRdb processed the 5' RACE reads anew with MiXCR; each CDR3 protein has one entry. This sample carries fewer than 110,000 distinct CDR3 sequences, more than 9.5% of them seen once, and the ten largest clones take about 7.6%. The TCR sequence derives from an adult who was a healthcare worker with PCR-confirmed SARS-CoV-2 infection or an uninfected control (not recorded which). The gene calls are TRBV10-1 and TRBJ2-3, with D unclear. The sample consisted of whole blood. The chain's CDR3 is CATDTQYF. The CDR3 DNA is TGCGCCACCGATACGCAGTATTTT.